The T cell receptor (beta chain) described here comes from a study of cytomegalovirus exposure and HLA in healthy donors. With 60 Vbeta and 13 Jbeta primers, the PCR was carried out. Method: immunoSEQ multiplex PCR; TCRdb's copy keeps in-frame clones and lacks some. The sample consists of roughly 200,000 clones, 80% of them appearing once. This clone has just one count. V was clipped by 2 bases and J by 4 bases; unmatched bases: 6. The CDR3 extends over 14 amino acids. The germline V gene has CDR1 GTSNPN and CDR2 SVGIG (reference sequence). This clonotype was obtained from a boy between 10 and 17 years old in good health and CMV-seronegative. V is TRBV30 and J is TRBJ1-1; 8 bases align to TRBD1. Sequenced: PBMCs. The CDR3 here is CAWSLGTGFTEAFF. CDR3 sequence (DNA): TGTGCCTGGAGTCTCGGGACAGGATTCACTGAAGCTTTCTTT.